This T cell receptor (beta chain) was captured in a study of T cells in Graves' hyperthyroidism and ophthalmopathy (dated by TCRdb to the late 2010s). In terms of the full investigation: Peripheral blood was collected at initial diagnosis, before any treatment. To identify TCR V-J signatures that set the groups apart, the researchers used a discovery cohort of 100 patients, made up of around 42 with Graves' ophthalmopathy and about 55 with stable Graves' hyperthyroidism. Prospective prediction of ophthalmopathy was tested in an independent validation cohort consisting of about 19 hyperthyroidism patients and 17 patients who later progressed to ophthalmopathy. The 100 or so discovery patients were randomly divided into training and test sets at a 7:3 ratio. In addition, the study compared T-cell repertoires in thyroid tissue and in blood from several Graves' hyperthyroidism patients. After sampling, hyperthyroidism patients received methimazole starting at 30 mg daily, and ophthalmopathy patients received high-dose intravenous methylprednisolone. The paper describes TCR Vbeta CDR3 sequencing of 140 or so peripheral blood samples, made up of 43 ophthalmopathy patients, approximately 73 hyperthyroidism patients and roughly 17 progressor patients. General conclusions and limits of the study: Most expanded thyroid clonotypes (frequency above 0.001) were also detected in blood, suggesting blood repertoires may reflect thyroid immune responses. No statistical method was used to fix the sample size in advance, and group allocation was not hidden from the investigators. During validation, the model predicted progression to ophthalmopathy a median of roughly 7.1 months ahead of onset, with more than 60% sensitivity and under 85% specificity. In cross-validation, a model built on a 13 V-J signature told ophthalmopathy apart from stable hyperthyroidism with 87.88% sensitivity and around 81% specificity, and in testing the same model reached 80%/75%.

The TCR beta CDR3 regions were amplified from the RNA transcripts. The TCR CDR3 was subjected to a first round of RT-PCR using the HTBI primer set and the Qiagen OneStep RT-PCR kit. A second multiplex PCR round built the libraries, followed by size selection and purification. Libraries were sequenced paired-end with 100 bp reads on an Illumina HiSeq2000. The original pipeline was this. SOAPnuke was used to process the raw data, with reads discarded if the reads contained adapters or uncalled bases, had a mean Phred below 15, or lacked an exact constant-primer or identifier match. COPE v1.2.5 was used to merge high-quality paired reads, and clonotypes were defined as unique nucleotide sequences. Clonotypes were aligned to IMGT TRBV, TRBD and TRBJ reference segments using MiTCR v1.1. The analysis was restricted to V-J combinations with a frequency above 0.0001, which together covered 99.2% of the repertoires. The TCS score was defined as the ratio of F50 (clonal expansion) to E x V (chaos), calculated using BLOSUM62-based TCRdist between CDR3 peptides within each V-J. Welch's t-statistics and random forest reduced some 510 V-J features to roughly 13, which were used in a naive Bayes classifier (R e1071). The public reads were reprocessed in TCRdb via fastp at Q25 and MiXCR, keeping in-frame beta chains. Rows with one shared CDR3 protein collapse into an entry with the most common genes and DNA. In this record, the V and J calls reflect TCRdb's handling and not the investigators' own analysis. Recorded for this sample are more than 500,000 distinct CDR3 sequences; under 20% of them occurred a single time. The top ten constitute approximately 3.8% of the sample.

The sample holds many counts of this clonotype. No antigen is known for it. It has no much larger one-base neighbor in the sample; base qualities were not kept. Stable Graves' hyperthyroidism was defined as no progression to ophthalmopathy during 18 months of follow-up. The hyperthyroidism patients were between 18 and 65 years old and newly diagnosed, with a disease duration of less than 2 months. Patients with uncontrolled infections, other autoimmune diseases, pregnancy or lactation were excluded. Clinical symptoms, serum thyroxine and TRAb, thyroid ultrasound, and orbital computed tomography formed the basis for the diagnoses. PBMCs were separated from roughly 9.6 ml of fresh peripheral blood using Ficoll-Paque density gradient centrifugation. Total RNA was extracted using Trizol reagent, and RNA quality was assessed on an Agilent 2100 Bioanalyzer. This TCR was sampled from a woman in her thirties with Graves' hyperthyroidism. Material: blood.

The sequenced DNA: TGTGCCAGCAGCAAAGACAGCTACAATGAGCAGTTCTTC. Its translation is CASSKDSYNEQFF. This sequence uses TRBV11-2 and TRBJ2-1; TRBD1 is a possible D gene, resting on 5 matching bases. Per the germline V gene, SGHAT is the CDR1 and FQNNGV is the CDR2. The CDR3 sequence holds 13 residues, the cysteine and phenylalanine included. The DNA shown is the 39-base CDR3, in frame from base 1. Trimming removed 5 bases from V and 3 bases from J, leaving 8 bases between the germline ends. The entire variable domain, with the stretches around the CDR3 drawn from the reference TRBV11-2 and TRBJ2-1 proteins, is EAGVAQSPRYKIIEKRQSVAFWCNPISGHATLYWYQQILGQGPKLLIQFQNNGVVDDSQLPKDRFSAERLKGVDSTLKIQPAKLEDSAVYLCASSKDSYNEQFFGPGTRLTVL.